This note documents a single T cell receptor (beta chain) sequence. The clone's antigen remains unknown. It has no much larger one-base neighbor in the sample; base qualities were not kept. Libraries were constructed by the immunoSEQ multiplex PCR assay. A mixture of 60 forward primers for TCR Vbeta segments and 13 reverse primers for TCR Jbeta segments was used in the multiplex PCR. Amplification of the CDR3 region of rearranged TCR beta genes was performed with a multiplex PCR assay on genomic DNA. The amplified TCR beta libraries were sequenced on the Illumina HiSeq System as 87-base-pair reads. The original pipeline was this. A later analysis counted 75 million to 100 million unique TCR beta chains across the 670 or so repertoires, and some 11 million of these chains were shared by at least two donors. A nearest-neighbor algorithm error-corrected the raw reads and collapsed the reads into unique sequences, merging closely related sequences to remove PCR and sequencing errors. V, D and J gene segments were assigned by aligning CDR3 sequences to IMGT reference sequences. For a sequence to be retained, a match of at least six nucleotides to both a V gene segment and a J gene segment was required. A rearrangement counted as productive if the CDR3 had no stop codons and remained in frame with V and J, and every other rearrangement counted as non-productive. CDR3 was defined according to IMGT convention as the region running from the second conserved V-encoded cysteine to the conserved J-encoded phenylalanine. Sequences without an unambiguous match to a single V gene segment were excluded from the earlier analysis of a few hundred of the donors. An earlier analysis of a few hundred of the donors called V segments functional above 56.7% productive rearrangements and segregating when the between-donor standard deviation exceeded 5%. To diagnose cytomegalovirus status from the catalog of TCR beta chain sequences, a statistical classification framework was built. V and J gene assignment, in a later analysis, came from comparing TCR nucleotide sequences with IMGT/GENE-DB human TR gene sequences. The TCRdist pipeline was used in a later analysis to assign CDR3 sequences and most-parsimonious VDJ recombination scenarios. In a later analysis, every TCR beta chain was defined by the combination of its CDR3 amino acid sequence and its V-gene family, and reads without a unique V-gene family were dropped. As a way to deal with suspected cross-contamination and a sequencing artifact, a later analysis dropped 500 to 700 nucleotide sequences that were highly shared and had low generation probability. In a later analysis, a clonal expansion index for each public chain was calculated from normalized within-repertoire ranks of inferred template counts. In a later analysis, generation probabilities were computed with a VDJ recombination model fitted to out-of-frame rearrangements, and the resulting probabilities were checked against IGoR. A later analysis scored TCR-TCR, TCR-HLA and TCR-CMV co-occurrence with hypergeometric tests, applying a repertoire-size bias correction to TCR pairs. A later analysis estimated false discovery rates by permuting HLA or CMV assignments 20 times. In a later analysis, co-occurring TCRs were grouped using DBSCAN, with TCRdist sequence similarity added in when clustering inside HLA-allele-positive subsets. Repertoires with fewer than 30,000 or more than 120,000 public chains were left out of co-occurrence clustering, as were about 5 repertoires with anomalous nucleotide sharing. Entries here come from immuneACCESS through TCRdb and include only in-frame sequences with V and J called. Some clones fail to appear in such tables; in the studies checked, an unresolved V gene covers under half of the shortfall, and the cause of the remainder is unknown. The V and J calls and clone size come from that table; D and trimming were worked out from the DNA. The sample table holds 150,000 or so clones, of which 84% were seen once. The ten largest clonotypes hold about 0.4% of the sample.

Including cysteine and phenylalanine, the CDR3 has 13 amino acids. Only the CDR3 part of the read is kept: 39 bases, read in frame from the first base. CDR1 SNHLY and CDR2 FYNNEI are derived from the germline V gene. V gives up 3 bases and J gives up 5 bases, and the segment between their germline ends measures 10 bases. The data were taken from a study of cytomegalovirus exposure and HLA in healthy donors (dated by TCRdb to about 2017). Study-level background: In an earlier analysis of under 750 of the donors, under 300 Gb of sequence data and 117 million unique TCR beta sequences from about 179 million T cells were reported. The study aimed to test whether cataloging public T cell receptors could reveal signatures of past pathogen exposure. Donor age, sex, ethnicity and CMV serostatus were collected together with the repertoire data. The later analysis used no new phenotypic data to find candidate immune exposures, relying instead on TCR beta sequences and their occurrence across donors. All discovery cohort repertoires had been generated on a single sequencing platform. Using immunosequencing, the study profiled T cell repertoires from fewer than 850 subjects and related those repertoires to cytomegalovirus serostatus. Genome-wide SNP genotypes for about 65% of the roughly 670 donors were used in a later genetic analysis, which treated that subset as a discovery cohort. HLA typing included class I and class II loci at four-digit resolution. A later analysis re-analyzed previously published TCR beta repertoires from about 600 donors and added high-resolution HLA genotyping to study TCR occurrence patterns. Four to six DR-DQ haplotypes were handled as single units for association and clustering because linkage in the cohort was strong. The genetic ancestry cluster associated with self-reported Caucasian donors included 80% to 90% of the approximately 400 genotyped donors. Typing coverage varied by locus: about 620-630 donors for A, B, C, DRB1 and DQB1; under 550 for DQA1; about 590 for DPA1; 400 to 480 for DPB1. Among about 400 genotyped donors of the cohort, an average of approximately 240,000 unique TCR beta nucleotide sequences was sequenced per donor, of which roughly 18% were non-productive. To decide whether each TCR beta V gene segment behaved as functional or pseudogenic, an earlier analysis of some 600 of the donors relied on high-throughput TCR beta sequencing. To predict cytomegalovirus infection status, the study combined high-throughput TCR immunosequencing, statistical association of individual TCRs with disease status, and machine learning. A separate validation cohort of approximately 130 different subjects was used in addition to the roughly 670-subject first cohort. About 300 gigabases of sequencing data and tens of millions of unique TCR sequences were included in an early release covering about 700 HLA-typed donors.

In total, roughly 670 healthy bone marrow donors made up the cohort. Cohort members were all nominally healthy when sampled, although unrecorded immune exposures were likely present. The donor was CMV seronegative and was included in the group of about 400 seronegative cohort members. Every donor gave a peripheral blood sample, and the peripheral blood mononuclear cells from that sample were used for TCR beta sequencing. The Qiagen DNeasy Blood Extraction Kit was used to extract genomic DNA from the blood cell samples. What the study reported, not specific to this receptor: The only immune exposure information available for the cohort was CMV serostatus. Most CMV-associated TCR beta chains appeared to be HLA-restricted in a later analysis, and the HLA associations seemed to be driven largely by CMV exposure. Sequencing depth was assumed to be roughly uniform across donors in the presence/absence analyses, though that assumption may not hold. A later analysis found that HLA-associated TCR beta chains were more clonally expanded and had lower generation probabilities than equally common non-associated chains. In a later genetic analysis, a missense DCLRE1C variant was associated with V-gene and J-gene trimming of TCR beta chains, and the association was replicated in an independent cohort. The authors suggested that the approach could potentially be generalized to other disease states and immunological phenotypes. In this cohort, only TCR beta chains were sequenced, and detectable features were limited by the absence of alpha or paired-chain data. The earlier analysis of 587 of the donors excluded some 15 rarely observed V segments, including chromosome 9 orphons, because counts were too low. According to a later analysis, parvovirus B19, influenza, CMV and Epstein-Barr virus appeared linked to several top co-occurrence clusters. In a later analysis, TCR association rates were found to vary across HLA loci, with the most associated TCRs seen for DRB1 alleles and the fewest for HLA-C alleles. A later analysis associated 15,000 or so TCR beta sequences with specific HLA alleles at a false discovery rate of 0.05. Because the 87-base-pair reads could not distinguish some IMGT-functional V segments, including TRBV6-2 and TRBV6-3, those segments were excluded. Across donors, most TCR sequences were observed very rarely, whereas some public TCRs were present in many individuals. Correlated functional status among segregating V segments might reflect linkage disequilibrium, but an unknown experimental factor could not be ruled out. Because HLA typing was missing for some donors at each locus, association tests included only the typed subset. A further reported finding was that TCR beta sequences accurately predicted the HLA-A and HLA-B alleles for most subjects in the first cohort. A few of the identified cytomegalovirus-associated TCR beta chains were confirmed in vitro to be specific for cytomegalovirus antigens. The classifier was reported to diagnose cytomegalovirus status with high specificity and sensitivity in both the original and validation cohorts. The study gave a list of about 160 TCR beta chains associated with cytomegalovirus. A later genetic analysis reported fewer N-insertions in productive TCRs among donors in an Asian-associated ancestry cluster than the roughly 690-donor mean. Broadly in line with IMGT annotations, most TCR beta V segments showed up in productive rearrangements about 87% or about 30% of the time in an earlier analysis of 587 of the donors. Assigning TCR associations to individual alleles was difficult when HLA alleles, especially DR and DQ, strongly co-occurred. A cluster of highly shared sequence variants was judged likely to be a technical artifact of the sequencing pipeline.

The chain links TRBV2 with TRBJ2-5; the D gene cannot be named for sure. Input material: PBMCs. The source is a boy aged 2 to 9 in good health and CMV-seronegative. The nucleotides are TGTGCCAGCAGTGACCAGGTTAACGAGACCCAGTACTTC. Its translation is CASSDQVNETQYF.